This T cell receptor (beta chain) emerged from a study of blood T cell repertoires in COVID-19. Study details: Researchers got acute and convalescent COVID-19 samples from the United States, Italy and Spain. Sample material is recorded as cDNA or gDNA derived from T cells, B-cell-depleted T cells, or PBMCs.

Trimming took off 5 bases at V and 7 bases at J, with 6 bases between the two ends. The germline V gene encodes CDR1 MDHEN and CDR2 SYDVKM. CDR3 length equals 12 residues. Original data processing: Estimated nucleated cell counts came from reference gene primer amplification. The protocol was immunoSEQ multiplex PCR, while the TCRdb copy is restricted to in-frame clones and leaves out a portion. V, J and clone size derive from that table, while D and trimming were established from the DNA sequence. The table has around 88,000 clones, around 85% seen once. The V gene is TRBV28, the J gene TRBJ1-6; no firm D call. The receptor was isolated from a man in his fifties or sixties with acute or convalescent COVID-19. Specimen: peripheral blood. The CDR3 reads CASSVSNSPLHF. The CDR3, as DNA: TGTGCCAGCAGTGTATCAAATTCACCCCTCCACTTT.